A selection of T cell receptor beta chains follows, all from one sample in a study of blood T cell repertoires in COVID-19. Method: immunoSEQ multiplex PCR; TCRdb's copy keeps in-frame clones and lacks some. The table lists hundreds of thousands of clones, approximately 84% of them singletons. The sequenced sample was peripheral blood. The receptors were gathered from a man aged 50-59 years with COVID-19, enrolled during active disease. Each CDR3 is given with its conserved first and last residue. A D gene is named only where the DNA matches it firmly. Expanded clones are given a class, and other clones once, few, many or no size at all.

size,D,V,J,DNA,CDR3
few,-,TRBV6-5,TRBJ2-1,TGTGCCAGCATCCGCTCCTACAATGAGCAGTTCTTC,CASIRSYNEQFF
-,-,TRBV4-3,TRBJ2-3,TGCGCCAGCAGCCAAGATATTTCCTGGGGGCCGGGCACAGATACGCAGTATTTT,CASSQDISWGPGTDTQYF
-,-,TRBV7-3,TRBJ2-5,TGTGCCAGCAGTTACGGGTTATTGGAGACCCAGTACTTC,CASSYGLLETQYF
-,TRBD1,TRBV5-6,TRBJ1-1,TGTGCCAGCAGCCGACAGGGGAGGACTGAAGCTTTCTTT,CASSRQGRTEAFF
-,TRBD2,TRBV9,TRBJ2-7,TGTGCCAGCAGCCCCAGTGGGGGCGGGGGGCTCTACGAGCAGTACTTC,CASSPSGGGGLYEQYF
-,-,TRBV29-1,TRBJ2-7,TGCAGCGTTGTTGAGGGTCTTGACGAGCAGTACTTC,CSVVEGLDEQYF
once,-,TRBV7-9,TRBJ2-3,TGTGCCAGCAGCCCCCTCGGAGGGATCACAGATACGCAGTATTTT,CASSPLGGITDTQYF
-,-,TRBV6-5,TRBJ2-1,TGTGCCAGCAGCTTTTACAATGAGCAGTTCTTC,CASSFYNEQFF
-,TRBD1,TRBV9,TRBJ2-1,TGTGCCAGCAGCGTAGAGGCGCTCCGGGACAGGGATGGCAATGAGCAGTTCTTC,CASSVEALRDRDGNEQFF
-,TRBD2,TRBV30,TRBJ2-3,TGTGCCTGGAGTAAGAAATCACTAGCGGGAGTTGCAGATACGCAGTATTTT,CAWSKKSLAGVADTQYF
-,TRBD2,TRBV6-4,TRBJ2-1,TGTGCCAGCAGTGACTCAATAGCGGGGGGAAATGAGCAGTTCTTC,CASSDSIAGGNEQFF
-,-,TRBV27,TRBJ1-5,TGTGCCAGCAGTTTCTATGGGGCAGGCAATCAGCCCCAGCATTTT,CASSFYGAGNQPQHF
-,TRBD1,TRBV27,TRBJ2-1,TGTGCCAGCAGTCCACAGGGGGCAGGGTACAATGAGCAGTTCTTC,CASSPQGAGYNEQFF
-,TRBD2,TRBV6-5,TRBJ2-7,TGTGCCAGCAGTCACCCCGGGACTAGCTCCTACGAGCAGTACTTC,CASSHPGTSSYEQYF
-,-,TRBV12-3/TRBV12-4,TRBJ2-6,TGTGCCAGCCGGTCTGGGGCCAACGTCCTGACTTTC,CASRSGANVLTF
-,-,TRBV30,TRBJ1-2,TGTGCCTGGAGTAGTGGCAGCTATGGCTACACCTTC,CAWSSGSYGYTF
once,TRBD1,TRBV5-6,TRBJ2-7,TGTGCCAGCAGCTTGGTCGGACAGGGTAACCACGAGCAGTACTTC,CASSLVGQGNHEQYF
-,TRBD1,TRBV6-6,TRBJ2-7,TGTGCCAGCAGTTACGCACAGGGGAACTCCTACGAGCAGTACTTC,CASSYAQGNSYEQYF
-,TRBD1,TRBV7-9,TRBJ1-2,TGTGCCAGCAGCTTAGCCACAGGGGGCGCCGGCTACACCTTC,CASSLATGGAGYTF
once,TRBD1,TRBV9,TRBJ1-6,TGTGCCAGCAGCGTAGAGGGACAGGGTTTAAATTCACCCCTCCACTTT,CASSVEGQGLNSPLHF
-,TRBD1,TRBV7-2,TRBJ1-1,TGTGCCAGCAGCTCGACAGGGTCGGGCACTGAAGCTTTCTTT,CASSSTGSGTEAFF
-,TRBD1,TRBV7-7,TRBJ2-2,TGTGCTAGCAGCTTGGGTACCGGGACAGGGGGAACCGGGGAGCTGTTTTTT,CASSLGTGTGGTGELFF
few,TRBD1,TRBV6-5,TRBJ1-6,TGTGCCAGCAGTTTTACAGGGGATAATAATTCACCCCTCCACTTT,CASSFTGDNNSPLHF